This TCR beta chain is drawn from a study of OX40 agonist ivuxolimab in advanced cancers. Regarding the study as a whole: Averaging showed that CD8+ T cells had more expanded clones than CD4+ did. Expansion of clones was among the lowest in partial responders at 0.1-3.0 mg/kg.

Libraries were prepared by immunoSEQ multiplex PCR; TCRdb keeps only in-frame clonotypes and omits some of them. The sample consists of about 68,000 clones, over 80% of them appearing once. Between the trimmed V and J ends, which lost 2 bases and 7 bases, there was a span of 3 bases. This CDR3 has 11 residues. From germline, CDR1 is LGHNT and CDR2 FRNRAP. As for this clone: The antigen is not known.

The chain couples TRBV12-5 to TRBJ2-1; no definite D call. The receptor was derived from an adult with an advanced solid tumor such as melanoma, head and neck, liver or kidney cancer. This specimen was CD4+ or CD8+ T cells sorted from blood, taken in a trial of the OX40 agonist ivuxolimab. This CDR3 is CASGLWNEQFF. CDR3 coding DNA: TGTGCTAGTGGTTTGTGGAATGAGCAGTTCTTC.